A single sample is the source of the 10 T cell receptor beta chains below, sequenced in a study of early T cells in non-severe SARS-CoV-2 infection. TCRdb re-derived calls from the 5' RACE reads in MiXCR, one entry per CDR3 protein. The repertoire has some 77,000 distinct CDR3 sequences, 8.5% to 10% of them found once; the top ten carry about 4.8%. Sequenced material: whole blood. The receptors were sampled from an adult who was a healthcare worker with PCR-confirmed SARS-CoV-2 infection or an uninfected control (not recorded which).

This clonotype was recorded at least ten times. This chain links TRBV7-8 with TRBJ2-2, with D uncertain. Germline V gene lookup returns CDR1 SGHVS and CDR2 FQNEAQ. This CDR3 has 12 residues. V lost 3 bases and J lost 6, with 5 bases in between. Here the CDR3 DNA reads TGTGCCAGCAGCTTTTTATCCGGGGAGCTGTTTTTT. This encodes CASSFLSGELFF.

The chain combines TRBV5-1 with TRBJ1-4; D is unclear. Trimming stripped 2 bases from V and 5 bases from J, with 13 bases between. Per the germline V gene, CDR1 is SGHRS and CDR2 is YFSETQ. The CDR3 is made up of 15 amino acids. CDR3 sequence (DNA): TGCGCCAGCAGCTTCGGATCAGGACGGAATGAAAAACTGTTTTTT. Residues: CASSFGSGRNEKLFF.

This clonotype was observed at least ten times. This chain uses TRBV5-4 with TRBJ1-2, with D hard to call. The CDR3 is 15 residues long. Germline V gene data show CDR1 as SGHNT and CDR2 as YYREEE (reference sequence). V was cut by 0 bases and J by 4 bases, with 13 bases left in between. The CDR3 nucleotides read TGTGCCAGCAGCTTGGGGCAGTTGGGAACCTATGGCTACACCTTC. It translates to CASSLGQLGTYGYTF.

This clonotype appeared many times. The genes are TRBV20-1 and TRBJ2-1; perhaps TRBD2 as D (6 bases). The CDR3 spans 15 residues. In germline, CDR1 is DFQATT, CDR2 SNEGSKA (reference sequence). V was cut by 0 bases and J by 6 bases, with 15 bases left in between. The CDR3 nucleotides read TGCAGTGCTAGAGACCCCGGGACTGGAGTCAATGAGCAGTTCTTC. Protein sequence: CSARDPGTGVNEQFF.

The V and J genes are TRBV7-2 and TRBJ2-7; 9 positions agree with TRBD1. The CDR3 totals 15 residues. Germline CDR1 SGHTA, CDR2 FQGNSA. Trimming removed 5 bases from V and 3 bases from J; junction bases left unmatched: 8. The CDR3 protein is CASSVDRDRDYEQYF. The CDR3 nucleotides read TGTGCCAGCAGCGTAGACCGGGACAGGGACTACGAGCAGTACTTC.

This rearrangement joins TRBV20-1 to TRBJ2-3, with D possibly TRBD1 on 6 matching bases. The germline V gene has CDR1 DFQATT and CDR2 SNEGSKA (reference sequence). Trimming stripped 5 bases from V and 4 bases from J, with 22 bases between. This CDR3 region has 16 residues. The CDR3 sequence: CSAGGPRGVGADTQYF. The CDR3 DNA sequence: TGCAGTGCTGGGGGCCCGAGGGGAGTAGGCGCAGATACGCAGTATTTT.

To note about this clonotype: Possible read error: a much larger clone is one base away. The final CDR3 position lacks the conserved phenylalanine or tryptophan, pointing to a likely read error. Written as DNA, the CDR3 is TGTGCCATCAGTAGAAACAGGGGAGGGATTTCCTACGAGCAGTACCTC. It is translated as CAISRNRGGISYEQYL. The chain combines TRBV10-3 with TRBJ2-7; either TRBD1 or TRBD2 may supply D (7 bases each). Trimming stripped 5 bases from V and 1 base from J, with 18 bases between. This CDR3 region has 16 residues. Germline CDR1 is ENHRY and CDR2 is SYGVKD.

CDR3 residues: CASIGGASGRTTGANVLTF. CDR3 bases: TGTGCCAGCATCGGAGGGGCTAGCGGGCGAACTACTGGGGCCAACGTCCTGACTTTC. The chain has TRBV28 and TRBJ2-6; 8 bases match TRBD2. CDR3 length: 19 amino acids. Germline trimming cut 7 bases from V and 2 bases from J; bases unmatched to any gene: 16. Germline CDR1 reads MDHEN; CDR2 reads SYDVKM. Combining the CDR3 with reference TRBV28 and TRBJ2-6 gives the whole variable domain DVKVTQSSRYLVKRTGEKVFLECVQDMDHENMFWYRQDPGLGLRLIYFSYDVKMKEKGDIPEGYSVSREKKERFSLILESASTNQTSMYLCASIGGASGRTTGANVLTFGAGSRLTVL.

At least ten counts were recorded for this clonotype. The chain links TRBV9 to TRBJ2-7; no clear D. V lost 4 bases, J lost 5 bases, and 10 bases lay in between. This CDR3 has 12 residues. CDR1 and CDR2 (germline): SGDLS, YYNGEE. DNA of the CDR3: TGTGCCAGCAGCCCAGACGGTCACGAGCAGTACTTC. It encodes CASSPDGHEQYF.

This clonotype was observed at least ten times. This chain joins TRBV24-1 and TRBJ2-5, with 12 bases lining up with TRBD1. The germline V gene has CDR1 KGHDR and CDR2 SFDVKD. The trim removed 2 bases at V and 5 bases at J, leaving 5 bases unmatched. This CDR3 is 16 amino acids long. CDR3: CATSDSGTGGLETQYF. In DNA form, the CDR3 reads TGTGCCACCAGTGATTCCGGGACAGGGGGCCTGGAGACCCAGTACTTC.